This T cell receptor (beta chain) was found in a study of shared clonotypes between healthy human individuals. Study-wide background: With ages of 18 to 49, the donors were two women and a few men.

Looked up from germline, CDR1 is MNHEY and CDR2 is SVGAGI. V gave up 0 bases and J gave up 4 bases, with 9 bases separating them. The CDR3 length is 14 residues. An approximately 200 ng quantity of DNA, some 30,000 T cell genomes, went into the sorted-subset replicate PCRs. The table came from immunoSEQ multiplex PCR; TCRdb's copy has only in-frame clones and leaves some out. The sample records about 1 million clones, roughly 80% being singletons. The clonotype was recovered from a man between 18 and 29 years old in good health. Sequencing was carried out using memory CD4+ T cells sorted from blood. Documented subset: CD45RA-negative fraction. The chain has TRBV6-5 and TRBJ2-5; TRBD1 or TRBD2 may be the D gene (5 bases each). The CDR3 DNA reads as TGTGCCAGCAGTTACTCAGAGGGGTCAGAGACCCAGTACTTC. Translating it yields CASSYSEGSETQYF.